The rows below give T cell receptor beta chains drawn from one sample of a study of blood T cells in healthy people across ages. TCRdb passed the 5' RACE reads through MiXCR, listing each CDR3 protein once. This sample yields 850,000 to 1,000,000 distinct CDR3 sequences, of which 40% to 60% are seen a single time; over 10% belongs to the top ten. Sequenced sample: blood. The receptor set was obtained from a man aged 25-45 years in good health. Both conserved end residues are part of each CDR3. The D gene is left open where the match is weak. Clone size is not always given. Where it is, it says once, few, many or a class for expanded clones.

CDR3	DNA	D	V	J	size
CASSSPGTLQGVQYF	TGTGCCAGCAGCTCACCGGGGACGCTGCAGGGTGTGCAGTACTTC	NA	TRBV7-9	TRBJ2-7	few
CASQDRERQPQHF	TGTGCCAGCCAAGACAGGGAGCGCCAGCCCCAGCATTTT	TRBD1	TRBV6-6	TRBJ1-5	NA
CASSQVFGIQYF	TGCGCCAGCAGCCAAGTATTCGGCATTCAGTACTTC	NA	TRBV4-1	TRBJ2-4	few
CAIRDSGGDQETQYF	TGTGCCATCAGGGACTCAGGAGGGGACCAAGAGACCCAGTACTTC	NA	TRBV10-3	TRBJ2-5	few
CASKETASSYEQYF	TGTGCCAGCAAGGAGACAGCCTCATCCTACGAGCAGTACTTC	NA	TRBV13	TRBJ2-7	NA
CASSLGSSGGIGYEQYF	TGTGCCAGCAGCTTGGGTTCTAGCGGGGGGATAGGCTACGAGCAGTACTTC	TRBD2	TRBV5-8	TRBJ2-7	NA
CASSSLAGAYLYEQYF	TGTGCCAGCAGCTCGTTAGCGGGGGCCTACCTTTACGAGCAGTACTTC	TRBD2	TRBV7-6	TRBJ2-7	NA
CASSPSEDTQYF	TGTGCCAGCAGTCCAAGCGAAGATACGCAGTATTTT	NA	TRBV12-3/TRBV12-4	TRBJ2-3	NA
CASRPFWDPSYEQYF	TGTGCCAGCAGACCCTTCTGGGACCCCTCCTACGAGCAGTACTTC	NA	TRBV2	TRBJ2-7	NA
CATQTTRSSYEQYF	TGTGCCACCCAAACTACTAGGAGCTCCTACGAGCAGTACTTC	NA	TRBV25-1	TRBJ2-7	NA
CSVHRGANEQFF	TGCAGCGTCCACCGGGGGGCGAATGAGCAGTTCTTC	NA	TRBV29-1	TRBJ2-1	NA
CASSLDFLVPERGDPDTQYF	TGTGCCAGCAGTTTAGACTTCCTTGTTCCGGAGCGGGGGGATCCAGATACGCAGTATTTT	TRBD2	TRBV12-3/TRBV12-4	TRBJ2-3	NA
CASRSGLGGYNEQYF	TGTGCCAGCAGGTCCGGACTTGGAGGGTACAATGAGCAGTACTTC	NA	TRBV7-2	TRBJ2-7	NA
CASSPGTNAYEQYF	TGTGCCAGCTCACCAGGGACTAATGCCTACGAGCAGTACTTC	TRBD2	TRBV18	TRBJ2-7	once
CATSIDLTGAGNTIYF	TGTGCCACCAGCATAGACCTAACAGGGGCAGGAAACACCATATATTTT	TRBD1	TRBV15	TRBJ1-3	NA
CASSLAGTSGGAVSYNEQFF	TGCGCCAGCAGCTTGGCTGGGACTAGCGGGGGGGCCGTGTCCTACAATGAGCAGTTCTTC	TRBD2	TRBV5-1	TRBJ2-1	NA
CASSQASTGGQFF	TGTGCCAGCAGCCAAGCTTCGACGGGGGGGCAGTTCTTC	TRBD2	TRBV3-1	TRBJ2-1	NA
CASSLAPGRGDYNEQFF	TGTGCCAGCAGCTTAGCTCCAGGGCGGGGGGACTACAATGAGCAGTTCTTC	TRBD2	TRBV7-9	TRBJ2-1	NA
CSAARDGAKTQYF	TGCAGTGCCGCAAGGGACGGGGCAAAGACCCAGTACTTC	NA	TRBV20-1	TRBJ2-5	NA
CASSLEAREQYF	TGTGCCAGCAGCTTAGAGGCTCGGGAGCAGTACTTC	NA	TRBV13	TRBJ2-5	few
CSALRGGRTWDNEQFF	TGCAGTGCCCTACGGGGGGGGCGGACTTGGGACAATGAGCAGTTCTTC	TRBD2	TRBV20-1	TRBJ2-1	NA
CASSSNPTSSYNEQFF	TGCGCCAGCAGCTCCAACCCGACTAGCTCCTACAATGAGCAGTTCTTC	NA	TRBV5-1	TRBJ2-1	NA
CATDPGLSGQGNVLFF	TGTGCCACAGATCCGGGATTGTCGGGACAGGGGAATGTACTGTTTTTT	TRBD1	TRBV10-3	TRBJ1-4	NA
CASSSDRGYGYTF	TGTGCCAGCAGTTCTGACAGGGGCTATGGCTACACCTTC	TRBD1	TRBV27	TRBJ1-2	many
CASSLGRGSGNTIYF	TGTGCCAGCAGCCTCGGCCGGGGGTCTGGAAACACCATATATTTT	NA	TRBV6-5	TRBJ1-3	NA
CASSLSSTDTQYF	TGCGCCAGCAGCTTGTCTAGCACAGATACGCAGTATTTT	NA	TRBV5-1	TRBJ2-3	many
CASSPPRGQGLEAFF	TGTGCCAGCAGCCCGCCTAGGGGACAGGGGCTTGAAGCTTTCTTT	TRBD1	TRBV3-1	TRBJ1-1	NA
CASSREGFEQFF	TGTGCCAGCAGTCGCGAGGGGTTTGAGCAGTTCTTC	NA	TRBV6-2/TRBV6-3	TRBJ2-1	few
CASSLEQSNEKLFF	TGTGCCAGCAGTTTAGAGCAGAGTAATGAAAAACTGTTTTTT	NA	TRBV12-3/TRBV12-4	TRBJ1-4	NA
CASSFLRRRASGANVLTF	TGTGCCAGCAGCTTCCTACGGAGGAGGGCCTCTGGGGCCAACGTCCTGACTTTC	NA	TRBV7-2	TRBJ2-6	NA
CASSFQGYEKLFF	TGCGCCAGCAGCTTTCAGGGTTACGAAAAACTGTTTTTT	NA	TRBV5-1	TRBJ1-4	NA
CAGSFSYEQFF	TGTGCCGGCAGTTTTAGCTATGAGCAGTTCTTC	NA	TRBV12-3/TRBV12-4	TRBJ2-1	NA
CASSRIGKRGETQYF	TGTGCCAGCAGCCGTATTGGGAAAAGGGGAGAGACCCAGTACTTC	NA	TRBV27	TRBJ2-5	few
CASSDGQFMNQPQHF	TGTGCCAGCAGTGACGGACAGTTCATGAATCAGCCCCAGCATTTT	NA	TRBV6-1	TRBJ1-5	NA
CASSIDPTGVWDEQYF	TGTGCCAGTAGTATAGATCCGACAGGGGTGTGGGACGAGCAGTACTTC	TRBD1	TRBV19	TRBJ2-7	NA
CASSSTSTDTQYF	TGTGCCAGCAGCTCCACTAGCACAGATACGCAGTATTTT	NA	TRBV7-3	TRBJ2-3	many
CASALTGVQSMYEQYF	TGTGCCAGCGCACTCACGGGGGTCCAGAGTATGTACGAGCAGTACTTC	NA	TRBV11-2	TRBJ2-7	few
CASSQMNEIGNGYTF	TGCGCCAGCAGCCAAATGAATGAGATTGGGAATGGCTACACCTTC	NA	TRBV4-1	TRBJ1-2	NA
CASSRKGTSVDTGELFF	TGTGCCAGCAGCCGAAAGGGGACTAGCGTGGATACCGGGGAGCTGTTTTTT	TRBD2	TRBV7-3	TRBJ2-2	few
CASSPPGTGHYNEQFF	TGCGCCAGCAGCCCACCCGGGACAGGGCATTACAATGAGCAGTTCTTC	TRBD1	TRBV4-3	TRBJ2-1	NA
CASRGGTSTDTQYF	TGCGCCAGCAGAGGGGGGACTAGCACAGATACGCAGTATTTT	NA	TRBV5-1	TRBJ2-3	few
CASTRDGPDTQYF	TGTGCCAGCACTAGGGACGGGCCAGATACGCAGTATTTT	NA	TRBV2	TRBJ2-3	NA
CASNLVVGGGEQYF	TGTGCCAGCAACCTGGTGGTAGGGGGGGGCGAGCAGTACTTC	NA	TRBV7-2	TRBJ2-7	NA
CSVGQRHQETQYF	TGCAGCGTTGGACAGAGACACCAAGAGACCCAGTACTTC	NA	TRBV29-1	TRBJ2-5	few
CASSSSGGAFETQYF	TGTGCCAGCAGTTCTAGCGGGGGGGCCTTCGAGACCCAGTACTTC	TRBD2	TRBV12-3/TRBV12-4	TRBJ2-5	few
CASSLWGNTGELFF	TGTGCCAGCAGTTTATGGGGGAACACCGGGGAGCTGTTTTTT	NA	TRBV12-3/TRBV12-4	TRBJ2-2	few
CASSEVASNYGYTF	TGTGCCAGCAGTGAAGTCGCGTCTAACTATGGCTACACCTTC	NA	TRBV6-1	TRBJ1-2	NA
CSARAPRGAFGETQYF	TGCAGTGCTAGAGCCCCAAGGGGGGCCTTTGGGGAGACCCAGTACTTC	NA	TRBV20-1	TRBJ2-5	few